A selection of T cell receptor beta chains follows, all from one sample in a study of cytomegalovirus exposure and HLA in healthy donors. Measured with immunoSEQ multiplex PCR; TCRdb has only the in-frame clones, and not every one. The data show roughly 99,000 clones, approximately 80% seen once. What was sequenced was PBMCs. These receptors were obtained from a man aged 55 to 70 in good health and CMV-seropositive. Both conserved end residues are part of each CDR3. Each record gives: D gene, clone size, V gene, CDR3 length, J gene, CDR3 protein, CDR3 DNA. A D gene is named only where the DNA matches it firmly. Clone size appears in some rows only: once, few, many, or a class for an expanded clone.

>TRBD1|NA|TRBV5-8|13|TRBJ1-6
CASRNRGHSPLHF
TGTGCCAGCAGGAACAGGGGGCACTCACCCCTCCACTTT
>NA|NA|TRBV7-6|14|TRBJ2-7
CASSLEGVTYEQYF
TGTGCCAGCAGCTTAGAGGGGGTTACCTACGAGCAGTACTTC
>NA|once|TRBV5-1|15|TRBJ2-5
CASPLRDWGQETQYF
TGCGCCAGCCCCCTCAGGGATTGGGGTCAAGAGACCCAGTACTTC
>NA|NA|TRBV2|17|TRBJ1-6
CASSRHPQIRQNSPLHF
TGTGCCAGCAGCAGACACCCCCAGATACGCCAAAATTCACCCCTCCACTTT
>NA|NA|TRBV27|13|TRBJ2-7
CASSLQGNYEQYF
TGTGCCAGCAGTTTACAGGGAAACTACGAGCAGTACTTC
>NA|NA|TRBV21-1|15|TRBJ1-4
CASSKGGARGEKLFF
TGTGCCAGCAGCAAAGGTGGTGCTCGGGGGGAAAAACTGTTTTTT
>NA|NA|TRBV5-8|14|TRBJ2-7
CASSLVPPPSEQYF
TGTGCCAGCAGCTTGGTGCCCCCTCCCAGCGAGCAGTACTTC
>TRBD2|NA|TRBV5-4|15|TRBJ2-1
CASSTERGGYNEQFF
TGTGCCAGCAGCACCGAGCGGGGGGGATACAATGAGCAGTTCTTC
>NA|NA|TRBV7-6|16|TRBJ1-5
CASSLLLPGNNQPQHF
TGTGCCAGCAGCTTATTGCTTCCAGGGAACAATCAGCCCCAGCATTTT
>NA|NA|TRBV6-6|14|TRBJ2-7
CASSLGTLAYEQYF
TGTGCCAGCAGTCTGGGGACACTTGCCTACGAGCAGTACTTC
>NA|few|TRBV6-1|11|TRBJ1-6
CASSDRSPLQF
TGTGCCAGCAGTGACAGGTCACCCCTCCAGTTT
>TRBD1|NA|TRBV2|13|TRBJ1-5
CASSQGAEQPQHF
TGTGCCAGCAGTCAGGGGGCCGAACAGCCCCAGCATTTT
>TRBD2|once|TRBV4-2|16|TRBJ2-2
CASSPKAGWNTGELFF
TGTGCCAGCAGCCCTAAAGCGGGGTGGAACACCGGGGAGCTGTTTTTT
>TRBD1|NA|TRBV7-2|17|TRBJ1-5
CASSLGAGQGRNQPQHF
TGTGCCAGCAGCTTAGGCGCCGGACAGGGACGGAATCAGCCCCAGCATTTT
>NA|NA|TRBV12-5|12|TRBJ1-2
CASGPRQDGYTF
TGTGCTAGTGGTCCCCGACAGGATGGCTACACCTTC
>TRBD2|NA|TRBV7-2|16|TRBJ2-1
CASSTGLAASYNEQFF
TGTGCCAGCAGCACCGGACTAGCGGCCTCCTACAATGAGCAGTTCTTC
>NA|once|TRBV19|15|TRBJ2-7
CASSTRRAGGYEQYF
TGTGCCAGTAGTACCCGGAGGGCAGGGGGCTACGAGCAGTACTTC
>NA|NA|TRBV7-2|14|TRBJ2-2
CASSLIALTGELFF
TGTGCCAGCAGCTTAATCGCGTTAACCGGGGAGCTGTTTTTT
>NA|NA|TRBV4-1|17|TRBJ1-3
CASSQKQGWSSGNTIYF
TGCGCCAGCAGCCAGAAACAGGGTTGGTCCTCTGGAAACACCATATATTTT
>NA|few|TRBV7-7|14|TRBJ1-5
CASSIEQGPEPQHF
TGTGCTAGCAGCATAGAACAGGGCCCGGAGCCCCAGCATTTT
>NA|once|TRBV7-6|12|TRBJ2-1
CASSPRGREQFF
TGTGCCAGCAGCCCACGTGGCAGGGAGCAGTTCTTC
>NA|few|TRBV5-6|15|TRBJ2-4
CASSFGVAERNIQYF
TGTGCCAGCAGCTTCGGGGTAGCAGAGAGAAACATTCAGTACTTC
>NA|few|TRBV30|15|TRBJ1-5
CAWSIGQKGNQPQHF
TGTGCCTGGAGTATCGGGCAGAAGGGGAATCAGCCCCAGCATTTT
>NA|few|TRBV7-2|13|TRBJ1-5
CASSFHADQPQHF
TGTGCCAGCAGCTTCCACGCAGATCAGCCCCAGCATTTT
>TRBD1|few|TRBV5-1|15|TRBJ1-4
CASSLGTGANEKLFF
TGCGCCAGCAGCTTGGGGACAGGGGCTAATGAAAAACTGTTTTTT
>TRBD2|NA|TRBV5-4|12|TRBJ2-7
CASSSGGYEQYF
TGTGCCAGCAGCTCCGGGGGGTACGAGCAGTACTTC
>NA|NA|TRBV11-2|15|TRBJ2-4
CASSPDRLGGNIQYF
TGTGCCAGCAGCCCCGACAGGTTAGGGGGAAACATTCAGTACTTC
>TRBD2|few|TRBV29-1|13|TRBJ2-7
CSVDSGGAYEQYF
TGCAGCGTTGACAGCGGGGGGGCCTACGAGCAGTACTTC
>TRBD1|NA|TRBV18|15|TRBJ1-2
CASSPGQGPNYGYTF
TGTGCCAGCTCACCGGGACAGGGTCCTAACTATGGCTACACCTTC
>TRBD2|few|TRBV7-3|16|TRBJ2-3
CASSFIAGVEADTQYF
TGTGCCAGCAGCTTTATAGCGGGGGTAGAGGCAGATACGCAGTATTTT
>NA|NA|TRBV6-1|11|TRBJ2-3
CASRRQDTQYF
TGTGCCAGCAGACGACAGGATACGCAGTATTTT
>NA|NA|TRBV5-1|15|TRBJ1-1
CASSFWQATNTEAFF
TGCGCCAGCAGCTTTTGGCAGGCAACCAACACTGAAGCTTTCTTT
>TRBD1|NA|TRBV5-4|17|TRBJ1-6
CASAPGQGSVDNSPLHF
TGTGCCAGCGCGCCGGGACAGGGAAGTGTGGATAATTCACCCCTCCACTTT
>NA|once|TRBV29-1|11|TRBJ2-1
CSVEQGNEQFF
TGCAGCGTAGAACAGGGTAATGAGCAGTTCTTC
>NA|NA|TRBV6-5|15|TRBJ2-7
CASSRGDRGLYEQYF
TGTGCCAGCAGTCGCGGAGACCGGGGACTCTACGAGCAGTACTTC
>TRBD1|NA|TRBV4-3|14|TRBJ1-5
CASSQTGQAQPQHF
TGCGCCAGCAGCCAGACAGGGCAGGCTCAGCCCCAGCATTTT
>NA|NA|TRBV7-8|15|TRBJ1-1
CASSLGTTMNTEAFF
TGTGCCAGCAGCTTAGGGACAACGATGAACACTGAAGCTTTCTTT
>NA|NA|TRBV7-8|15|TRBJ1-6
CASSLLPRPEPPLHF
TGTGCCAGCAGCTTATTACCGAGGCCAGAGCCGCCCCTCCACTTT
>TRBD2|NA|TRBV19|16|TRBJ2-3
CASSIPLGGITDTQYF
TGTGCCAGTAGTATCCCCCTGGGAGGGATAACAGATACGCAGTATTTT